The sequence of this TCR beta chain was determined in a study of cytomegalovirus exposure and HLA in healthy donors. Study-level findings and limits: Other equally common chains were less clonally expanded than HLA-associated TCR beta chains, a later analysis showed.

Use of 60 Vbeta and 13 Jbeta primers characterized the PCR. Sequencing was performed with immunoSEQ multiplex PCR; in TCRdb, only in-frame clones are kept and a portion is missing. The table shows about 110,000 clones, with roughly four fifths occurring only once. Comments on this clone: Its antigen is still unknown.

The CDR3 runs to 13 residues. Germline assignment: CDR1 ENHRY and CDR2 SYGVKD. Trimming removed 3 bases at V and 4 bases at J, with 10 bases between. The sequenced material came from PBMCs. V is TRBV10-3 and J is TRBJ2-7; D unclear. The sequence was collected from a woman aged 25 to 39 in good health and CMV-seronegative. The CDR3 is CAISEAKRYEQYF. The CDR3 DNA follows: TGTGCCATCAGTGAAGCAAAACGATACGAGCAGTACTTC.